These 26 T cell receptor beta chains were all obtained from the same sample, sequenced in a study of early T cells in non-severe SARS-CoV-2 infection. TCRdb processed the 5' RACE reads anew with MiXCR; each CDR3 protein has one entry. Of around 55,000 distinct CDR3 sequences listed, about 16% were seen once; the top ten hold roughly 10%. Sequencing was performed on whole blood, taken at baseline. Receptors were obtained from an adult who was a healthcare worker with PCR-confirmed SARS-CoV-2 infection or an uninfected control (not recorded which).

In its sample, this clonotype ranks as medium-sized. The chain is built from TRBV18 and TRBJ1-5; the D is unclear. Per the germline V gene, CDR1 is KGHSH and CDR2 is LQKENI. The V end was cut by 2 bases, the J end by 2 bases, with 10 bases between. This CDR3 is 15 amino acids long. The CDR3: CASSPNSQRNQPQHF. The CDR3 DNA is TGTGCCAGCTCACCAAACAGCCAACGCAATCAGCCCCAGCATTTT.

This rearrangement joins TRBV6-5 to TRBJ1-2; no clear D. Trimming took 0 bases from V and 5 from J, leaving 10 bases between them. The CDR3 totals 14 residues. Germline values: CDR1 MNHEY, CDR2 SVGAGI. The CDR3 reads CASSYSAPSYGYTF. In DNA, the CDR3 is TGTGCCAGCAGTTACTCCGCCCCCAGTTATGGCTACACCTTC.

This chain uses TRBV3-1 with TRBJ2-1, with D possibly being TRBD2 (7 bases). V lost 0 bases and J lost 5, with 17 bases in between. Per germline, CDR1 LGHDT and CDR2 YNNKEL (reference sequence). The CDR3 is 17 amino acids. Here the CDR3 reads CASSQDLGRGRHNEQFF. CDR3 in DNA: TGTGCCAGCAGCCAAGATCTCGGGCGGGGGCGCCACAATGAGCAGTTCTTC.

Here the CDR3 reads CSAPGLFHEQFF. The CDR3 DNA follows: TGCAGCGCCCCGGGGTTGTTCCATGAGCAGTTCTTC. J is TRBJ2-1 and V is TRBV29-1; possible D gene TRBD2, 5 bases. The CDR3 loop spans 12 amino acids. Germline V gene data show CDR1 as SQVTM and CDR2 as ANQGSEA. V was trimmed by 7 bases and J by 8 bases, leaving 15 bases between them.

The chain has TRBV4-1 and TRBJ2-7; TRBD2 matches 10 bases. The length of the CDR3 is 17 residues. V gave up 1 base and J gave up 1 base; unmatched junction bases: 7. The V gene's germline CDR1 is MGHRA and CDR2 YSYEKL. The CDR3 coding sequence is TGCGCCAGCAGCCAAGGTTCTCTAGCGGGAGTGTCCTACGAGCAGTACTTC. Its translation: CASSQGSLAGVSYEQYF.

The V call is TRBV5-1, the J call TRBJ2-1, with 9 nucleotides matching TRBD2. J was trimmed by 6 bases and V by 5 bases; bases with no gene match: 12. The length of the CDR3 is 16 residues. Germline assignment: CDR1 SGHRS and CDR2 YFSETQ. Here the CDR3 DNA reads TGCGCCAGCAGGTTCCAGACCGGGACTAGCCGCAATGAGCAGTTCTTC. Its protein is CASRFQTGTSRNEQFF.

This clonotype has a handful of counts. The CDR3 DNA follows: TGCGCCAGCAGCCAAGTAAAATTTAGCAATCAGCCCCAGCATTTT. Residues: CASSQVKFSNQPQHF. The J gene is TRBJ1-5, the V gene TRBV4-1; D is ambiguous. The CDR3 length is 15 residues. CDR1 and CDR2 from the germline V gene are MGHRA and YSYEKL. The V gene lost 1 base and the J gene lost 0 bases, with 7 bases spanning the gap.

This clonotype was recorded many times. The chain employs TRBV28 and TRBJ1-2, with D tentatively TRBD1 (6 bases). The CDR3 loop spans 14 amino acids. V lost 3 bases, J lost 3 bases, and 11 bases lay in between. In germline, CDR1 is MDHEN, CDR2 SYDVKM. The CDR3 bases are TGTGCCAGCAGTTTCGTTGGACAGTACTATGGCTACACCTTC. Protein sequence: CASSFVGQYYGYTF.

V is TRBV2 and J is TRBJ2-2; D remains unclear. Trimming removed 2 bases at V and 2 bases at J, with 9 bases between. This CDR3 has 15 amino acids. Per the germline V gene, CDR1 is SNHLY and CDR2 is FYNNEI. The CDR3 sequence: CASSENTDNTGELFF. CDR3 DNA: TGTGCCAGCAGTGAAAACACGGATAACACCGGGGAGCTGTTTTTT.

The CDR3 nucleotides are TGCAGTGCTAGAGCAGGGACAGGGAACGATGAAAAACTGTTTTTT. Translating it yields CSARAGTGNDEKLFF. V usage is TRBV20-1 and J usage is TRBJ1-4, with 9 nucleotides matching TRBD1. The CDR3 contains 15 residues. V shed 1 base, J shed 6 bases, and the junction held 6 bases outside the gene matches. The germline V gene has CDR1 DFQATT and CDR2 SNEGSKA (reference sequence).

This clonotype was seen a handful of times. V gene TRBV19 combines with J gene TRBJ1-5; TRBD1 matches 7 bases. The trim removed 6 bases at V and 5 bases at J, leaving 7 bases unmatched. The CDR3 is made up of 14 amino acids. CDR1 is LNHDA and CDR2 is SQIVND in the germline V gene (reference sequence). CDR3 sequence (DNA): TGTGCCAGTAGGGAACAGGGGCGGCATCAGCCCCAGCATTTT. Translation: CASREQGRHQPQHF.

The chain links TRBV20-1 to TRBJ1-4, with D maybe TRBD1 (6 bases). The V end lost 5 bases, the J end lost 3 bases, and 16 bases lay between the germline ends. This CDR3 has 15 amino acids. Germline V CDR1 and CDR2: DFQATT, SNEGSKA (reference sequence). In DNA form, the CDR3 reads TGCAGTGCTCCGGACAGTGCGTTATCTAATGAAAAACTGTTTTTT. It translates to CSAPDSALSNEKLFF.

The CDR3 DNA sequence: TGTGCCAGCAGTGGCGGGGGTAGCGGGCTCACAGATACGCAGTATTTT. It yields the protein CASSGGGSGLTDTQYF. V gene TRBV12-3 or TRBV12-4 combines with J gene TRBJ2-3; TRBD2 aligns across 7 bases. V was pared by 5 bases and J by 2 bases, with 10 bases of the junction left unmatched. CDR3 length equals 16 residues.

CDR3 DNA: TGTGCCAGCAGTGAAGGGCCCATCGTGACCCAGTACTTC. Translation gives CASSEGPIVTQYF. The chain carries TRBV6-1 and TRBJ2-5; D uncertain. The CDR3 length is 13 residues. V gave up 1 base and J gave up 7 bases, with 10 bases separating them. CDR1 is MNHNS and CDR2 is SASEGT in the germline V gene.

This clonotype was detected only a few times. The J gene is TRBJ2-3, the V gene TRBV7-9; D remains ambiguous. V was cut by 1 base and J by 4 bases, with 12 bases left in between. CDR3 length equals 15 residues. CDR1 and CDR2 from the germline V gene are SEHNR and FQNEAQ (reference sequence). CDR3 DNA: TGTGCCAGCAGCTTAGTAAGAGACGGAGCAGATACGCAGTATTTT. Translation gives CASSLVRDGADTQYF.

The chain joins TRBV18 to TRBJ2-7; 10 positions agree with TRBD1. V lost 0 bases and J lost 6; bases outside the gene matches: 5. CDR1 KGHSH and CDR2 LQKENI come from the germline V gene. CDR3 length: 15 amino acids. CDR3: CASSPPLGQGFEQYF. The DNA of the CDR3 is TGTGCCAGCTCACCACCTCTGGGACAGGGGTTCGAGCAGTACTTC.

This clonotype has ten or more counts. This chain joins TRBV10-3 and TRBJ2-3, with 10 bases matching TRBD1. Unmatched junction bases numbered 6, after V lost 7 bases and J lost 11 bases. This CDR3 comprises 12 residues. Per the germline V gene, CDR1 is ENHRY and CDR2 is SYGVKD. This chain's CDR3 is CAINPGQGKQYF. In nucleotides, the CDR3 is TGTGCCATCAACCCGGGACAGGGGAAGCAGTATTTT.

This chain links TRBV6-5 with TRBJ2-1; 14 positions agree with TRBD2. The CDR3 runs 14 residues. Germline CDR1 is MNHEY and CDR2 is SVGAGI. The V segment lost 8 bases and the J segment 12 bases; nucleotides outside the gene matches: 9. For the CDR3, the DNA is TGTGCCAGCGGGGGGACTAGCGGGAGCAAGAGGCAGTTCTTC. Protein sequence: CASGGTSGSKRQFF.

This clonotype was counted a few times. The chain couples TRBV6-6 to TRBJ2-5, with no clear D. CDR1 is MNHNY, CDR2 SVGAGI, per germline (reference sequence). V dropped 2 bases and J dropped 5 bases, with 9 bases sitting between them. There are 13 residues in the CDR3. The CDR3 here is CASSYRVLETQYF. CDR3 bases: TGTGCCAGCAGTTACAGGGTTCTGGAGACCCAGTACTTC.

This clonotype was seen repeatedly, ten times or more. This chain uses TRBV6-6 with TRBJ2-1; D gene uncertain. This CDR3 has 11 amino acids. Germline lookup yields CDR1 MNHNY and CDR2 SVGAGI (reference sequence). V was clipped by 7 bases and J by 8 bases, with 9 bases between them. CDR3 in amino acids: CASKRTDEQFF. CDR3 DNA sequence: TGTGCCAGCAAAAGGACCGATGAGCAGTTCTTC.

The V gene is TRBV11-2, the J gene TRBJ1-1; 9 nucleotides align to TRBD1. Germline CDR1 and CDR2: SGHAT and FQNNGV. The CDR3 spans 14 residues. The J segment lost 7 bases and the V segment lost 6 bases, leaving 9 bases of the junction unmatched. The CDR3 sequence is CASSNNRGHFEAFF. The CDR3 nucleotides are TGTGCCAGCAGTAACAACAGGGGGCATTTTGAAGCTTTCTTT.

The table lists this clonotype with a few counts. This rearrangement joins TRBV7-2 to TRBJ1-6; D unclear. The CDR3 has 13 residues. Trimming left V 4 bases short and J 7 bases short, with 8 bases between. Germline-derived CDR1 and CDR2 are SGHTA and FQGNSA. CDR3 in DNA: TGTGCCAGCAGCTCAATGGGCAATTCACCCCTCCACTTT. It specifies CASSSMGNSPLHF.

This clonotype was observed once. The chain uses TRBV12-3 or TRBV12-4 and TRBJ2-7; D might be TRBD1 (5 bases). The CDR3 runs 11 residues. The V end lost 2 bases, the J end lost 9 bases, and 8 bases lay between the germline ends. This CDR3 reads CASSLSQGQYF. The CDR3 DNA is TGTGCCAGCAGTTTATCGCAGGGGCAGTACTTC.

This clonotype was seen repeatedly, ten times or more. J is TRBJ1-2 and V is TRBV2; 7 bases align to TRBD1. The CDR3 is made up of 16 amino acids. The V gene end was trimmed by 0 bases and the J gene end by 7 bases; junction bases not matched to a gene: 11. Germline V CDR1 and CDR2: SNHLY, FYNNEI. Written as DNA, the CDR3 is TGTGCCAGCAGTGAAGCGCGCGGGACAGCCGTAGGTGGCTACACCTTC. Residues: CASSEARGTAVGGYTF.

The V and J genes are TRBV12-3 or TRBV12-4 and TRBJ1-1; D is possibly TRBD1 (5 bases). V was clipped by 3 bases and J by 8 bases, with 10 bases between them. CDR3 length: 12 amino acids. The chain's CDR3 is CASSFRRAEAFF. CDR3 bases: TGTGCCAGCAGTTTTCGCAGGGCGGAAGCTTTCTTT.

In its sample, this clonotype was seen a few times. One end of the junction is discordant with germline, which a read error may explain. The chain couples TRBV7-6 to TRBJ2-7, with TRBD2 matching 11 bases. The CDR3 is 14 residues long. Germline CDR1 and CDR2: SGHVS and FNYEAQ. DNA for the CDR3: TGTGCCAGCAGCGTAGCGGGGGGGCAGGACGAGCAGTACTTC. It encodes CASSVAGGQDEQYF.